One T cell receptor beta chain is described in this entry. The data were obtained in a study of T cell responses to AZD1222 COVID-19 vaccine. This CDR3 has 15 amino acids. The germline V gene encodes CDR1 MGHDK and CDR2 SYGVNS. V dropped 3 bases and J dropped 0; count of bases not matched to a gene: 4. Method: immunoSEQ multiplex PCR; TCRdb's copy keeps in-frame clones and lacks some. The data hold 70,000 to 80,000 clones, with 75% to 90% observed a single time. The V and J genes are TRBV25-1 and TRBJ1-2; 7 nucleotides line up with TRBD1. The clonotype comes from an adult in good health. Specimen: peripheral blood, collected on day 0 of AZD1222 vaccination. The CDR3 spells CASSEQGEANYGYTF. Here the CDR3 DNA reads TGTGCCAGCAGTGAGCAGGGGGAAGCTAACTATGGCTACACCTTC.